In its sample, the clone carrying this T cell receptor (beta chain) ranks as medium-sized (0.01 to 0.1%). The antigen is unknown. With 2 bases clipped from V and 8 bases from J, the junction kept 4 bases outside the gene matches. Germline assignment: CDR1 MRHNA and CDR2 SNTAGT. The CDR3 is 15 residues long. Cells sorted as Tregs were CD4+, CD25+ and CD127-/low. Full-length variable regions came from constant-region reverse primers plus semi-nested Nested Universal Primer A PCR. TCRdb reprocessed the 5' RACE reads with MiXCR, giving one entry per CDR3 protein. This table holds some 40,000 distinct CDR3 sequences, 22% found once. Study-level findings and limits: The TCR gene usage of tumor memory CD4+ T cells clustered together with blood and lymph node memory CD4+ cells and with lymph node naive CD4+ cells.

The chain employs TRBV6-4 and TRBJ2-1, with 12 bases aligning to TRBD2. The source is a female donor with breast cancer. Sample: Tregs sorted from a lymph node. The CDR3 reads CASSDGLAGSDEQFF. As DNA, the CDR3 is TGTGCCAGCAGTGACGGACTAGCGGGAAGCGATGAGCAGTTCTTC.